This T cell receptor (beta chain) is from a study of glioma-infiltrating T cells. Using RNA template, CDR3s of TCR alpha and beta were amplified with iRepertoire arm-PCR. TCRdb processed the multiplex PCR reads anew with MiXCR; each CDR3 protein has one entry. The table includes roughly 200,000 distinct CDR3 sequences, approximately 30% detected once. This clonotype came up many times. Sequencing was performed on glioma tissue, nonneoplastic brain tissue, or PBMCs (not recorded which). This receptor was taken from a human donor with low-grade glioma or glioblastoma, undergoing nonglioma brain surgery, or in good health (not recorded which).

CDR3 coding DNA: TGCAGTGCTAGAGACCCCAATAAGCCCCTAGCGGGAGGGCCCTCATCCTACAATGAGCAGTTCTTC. This gives the protein CSARDPNKPLAGGPSSYNEQFF. The rearrangement joins TRBV20-1 to TRBJ2-1; 12 bases agree with TRBD2. The J segment lost 1 base and the V segment lost 0 bases, leaving 19 bases of the junction unmatched. This CDR3 has 22 amino acids. The germline V gene has CDR1 DFQATT and CDR2 SNEGSKA (reference sequence).